A selection of T cell receptor beta chains follows, all from one sample in a study of control samples from healthy donors and cancer patients. Here immunoSEQ multiplex PCR was the method, and the copy in TCRdb shows in-frame clones only, minus some. This sample has 150,000 or so clones, with less than 95% found just once. The sample comprised blood. The receptors were sampled from a man aged 18 to 29 in good health. CDR3s include the opening cysteine and the closing phenylalanine or tryptophan. A D gene is named only where the DNA matches it firmly. Only part of the rows carry a size: once, few, many, or a class if the clone is expanded.

clone size | J gene | D gene | V gene | CDR3 protein | CDR3 DNA
. | TRBJ1-2 | . | TRBV5-4 | CASSYGGDNYGYTF | TGTGCCAGCAGCTATGGGGGGGACAACTATGGCTACACCTTC
few | TRBJ2-5 | TRBD1 | TRBV2 | CASSVGTGRTETQYF | TGTGCCAGCAGTGTGGGGACAGGGAGGACAGAGACCCAGTACTTC
. | TRBJ1-1 | . | TRBV5-5 | CASSLYSLADTEAFF | TGTGCCAGCAGCTTGTACAGCTTGGCTGACACTGAAGCTTTCTTT
once | TRBJ1-2 | . | TRBV7-9 | CASSSLPLRDGNYGYTF | TGTGCCAGCAGCTCCCTACCACTACGGGACGGAAACTATGGCTACACCTTC
. | TRBJ1-5 | . | TRBV20-1 | CSASRSNQPQHF | TGCAGTGCTAGTAGAAGCAATCAGCCCCAGCATTTT
. | TRBJ1-2 | . | TRBV29-1 | CSAEGTRDYGYTF | TGCAGCGCCGAGGGTACCCGCGACTATGGCTACACCTTC
. | TRBJ1-6 | . | TRBV29-1 | CSPEGYNSPLHF | TGCAGCCCGGAGGGCTATAATTCACCCCTCCACTTT
. | TRBJ1-1 | . | TRBV5-1 | CASSLAGQSEAFF | TGCGCCAGCAGCTTGGCCGGGCAGTCTGAAGCTTTCTTT
once | TRBJ1-5 | . | TRBV5-5 | CASSQTGRDQPQHF | TGTGCCAGCAGCCAGACGGGGCGAGACCAGCCCCAGCATTTT
. | TRBJ2-1 | TRBD1 | TRBV28 | CASRSPGGSYNEQFF | TGTGCCAGCCGATCCCCAGGGGGTTCCTACAATGAGCAGTTCTTC
. | TRBJ1-4 | . | TRBV2 | CASRWGRASLNNEKLFF | TGTGCCAGCAGGTGGGGCAGGGCCTCCCTTAATAATGAAAAACTGTTTTTT
. | TRBJ1-2 | . | TRBV5-6 | CASSLDLWGDYGYTF | TGTGCCAGCAGCTTGGATTTATGGGGTGACTATGGCTACACCTTC
. | TRBJ1-6 | . | TRBV5-6 | CASSLGGEGNSPLHF | TGTGCCAGCAGCTTAGGCGGGGAAGGTAATTCACCCCTCCACTTT